The source of this T cell receptor (beta chain) is a study of cytomegalovirus exposure and HLA in healthy donors. Study in general: Earlier findings included about 120 million unique TCR beta sequences obtained from about 180 million T cells. Study outcomes and limitations: Within an earlier analysis, most TCR beta V segments proved productive either about 90% or about 30% of the time. In a later analysis, V- and J-gene trimming of beta chains associated with a DCLRE1C missense variant, replicated independently.

From germline, CDR1 is LNHNV and CDR2 YYDKDF (reference sequence). The CDR3 extends over 16 amino acids. Between the trimmed V and J ends, which lost 1 base and 4 bases, there was a span of 14 bases. As regards this clone: Its antigen is not identified.

The study ran its PCR with 60 Vbeta and 13 Jbeta primers. Sequenced by immunoSEQ multiplex PCR; TCRdb stores in-frame clones only, minus some. The table includes around 190,000 clones, roughly 87% detected once. Sequencing input: PBMCs. The chain combines TRBV15 with TRBJ1-5, with D possibly being TRBD1 (5 bases). The TCR originated in a boy aged 2 to 9 in good health and CMV-seronegative. CDR3 bases: TGTGCCACCAGCAGAGCTACGACAGACTCAAATCAGCCCCAGCATTTT. It yields the protein CATSRATTDSNQPQHF.